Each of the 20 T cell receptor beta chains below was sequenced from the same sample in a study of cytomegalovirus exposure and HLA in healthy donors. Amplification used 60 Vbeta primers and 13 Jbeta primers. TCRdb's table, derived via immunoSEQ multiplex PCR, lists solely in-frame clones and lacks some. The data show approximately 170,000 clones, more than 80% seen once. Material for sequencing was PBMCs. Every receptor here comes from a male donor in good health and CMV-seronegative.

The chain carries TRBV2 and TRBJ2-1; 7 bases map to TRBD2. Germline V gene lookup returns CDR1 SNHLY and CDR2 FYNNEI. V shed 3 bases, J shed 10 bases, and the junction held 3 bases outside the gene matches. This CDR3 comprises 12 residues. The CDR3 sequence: CASSDRAGEQFF. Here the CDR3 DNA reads TGTGCCAGCAGTGATCGAGCGGGGGAGCAGTTCTTC.

CDR3 DNA: TGTGCCAGCAGCTTAAGCGGGGGGCGCTACGAGCAGTACTTC. This codes for CASSLSGGRYEQYF. The chain links TRBV7-6 to TRBJ2-7; 9 bases agree with TRBD2. The CDR3 has 14 amino acids. The junction had 2 bases not matched to a gene; V was cut back by 2 bases and J by 3 bases. CDR1 is SGHVS and CDR2 is FNYEAQ in the germline V gene.

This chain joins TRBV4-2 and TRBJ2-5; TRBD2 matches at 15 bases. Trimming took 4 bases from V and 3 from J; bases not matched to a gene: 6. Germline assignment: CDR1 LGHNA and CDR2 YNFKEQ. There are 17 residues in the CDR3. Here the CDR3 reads CASSPGLAGGPEETQYF. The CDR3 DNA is TGTGCCAGCAGCCCGGGACTAGCGGGGGGCCCTGAAGAGACCCAGTACTTC.

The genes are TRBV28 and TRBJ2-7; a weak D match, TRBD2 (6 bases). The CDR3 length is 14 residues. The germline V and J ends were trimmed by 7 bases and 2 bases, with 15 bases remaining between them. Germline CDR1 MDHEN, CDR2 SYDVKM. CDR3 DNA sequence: TGTGCCAGCACCACGGAGGGTATACCCTACGAGCAGTACTTC. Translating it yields CASTTEGIPYEQYF.

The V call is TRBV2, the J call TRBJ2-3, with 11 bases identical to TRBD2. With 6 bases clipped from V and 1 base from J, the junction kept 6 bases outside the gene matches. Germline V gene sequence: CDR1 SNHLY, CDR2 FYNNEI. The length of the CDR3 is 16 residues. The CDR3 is CASRRLAGGRTDTQYF. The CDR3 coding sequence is TGTGCCAGCAGGCGGCTAGCGGGAGGACGCACAGATACGCAGTATTTT.

CDR3 sequence (DNA): TGTGCCTGGGGGCAGACAGATACGCAGTATTTT. Amino acids: CAWGQTDTQYF. V gene TRBV30 combines with J gene TRBJ2-3; no firm D call. V gave up 5 bases and J gave up 3 bases, with 6 bases separating them. CDR3 size: 11 residues. CDR1 is GTSNPN, CDR2 SVGIG, per germline (reference sequence).

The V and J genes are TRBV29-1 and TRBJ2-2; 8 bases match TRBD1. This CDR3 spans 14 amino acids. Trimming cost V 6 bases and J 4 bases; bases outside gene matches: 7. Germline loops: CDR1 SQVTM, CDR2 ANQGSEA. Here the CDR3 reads CSVTTGAGTGELFF. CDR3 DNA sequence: TGCAGCGTAACGACAGGGGCGGGCACCGGGGAGCTGTTTTTT.

DNA for the CDR3: TGTGCCAGCCAGTTTGGGGGCCTACCCTCAGATACGCAGTATTTT. Protein sequence: CASQFGGLPSDTQYF. The chain carries TRBV28 and TRBJ2-3; D is perhaps TRBD1 (6 bases). This CDR3 has 15 residues. Germline V CDR1 and CDR2: MDHEN, SYDVKM. V lost 8 bases to trimming and J lost 4 bases, with 19 bases between them.

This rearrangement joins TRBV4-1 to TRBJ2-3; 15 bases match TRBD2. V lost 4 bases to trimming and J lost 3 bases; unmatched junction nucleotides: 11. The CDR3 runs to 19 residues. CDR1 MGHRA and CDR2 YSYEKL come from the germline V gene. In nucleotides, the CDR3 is TGCGCCAGCAGCCTATTATTTCCGGGACTAGCGGGAGGAACAGATACGCAGTATTTT. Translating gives CASSLLFPGLAGGTDTQYF.

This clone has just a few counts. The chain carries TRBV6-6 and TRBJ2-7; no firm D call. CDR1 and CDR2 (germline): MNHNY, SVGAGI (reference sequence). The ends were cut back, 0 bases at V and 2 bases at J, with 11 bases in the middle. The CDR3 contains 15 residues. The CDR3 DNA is TGTGCCAGCAGTTACTCGAGACTTTCAACCTACGAGCAGTACTTC. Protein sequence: CASSYSRLSTYEQYF.

The CDR3 coding sequence is TGCGCCAGCAGCCAAGCGGGCCAGGGGGGCACAGATACGCAGTATTTT. It translates to CASSQAGQGGTDTQYF. J is TRBJ2-3 and V is TRBV4-3; 7 bases match TRBD1. The junction had 5 bases not matched to a gene; V was cut back by 1 base and J by 1 base. This CDR3 is 16 amino acids long. In germline, CDR1 is LGHNA, CDR2 YSLEER.

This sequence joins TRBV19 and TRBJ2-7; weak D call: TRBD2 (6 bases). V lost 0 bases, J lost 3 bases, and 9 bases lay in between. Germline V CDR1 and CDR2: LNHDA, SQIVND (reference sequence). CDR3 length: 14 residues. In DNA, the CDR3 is TGTGCCAGTAGTATAGATCTTAGCGGCTACGAGCAGTACTTC. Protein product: CASSIDLSGYEQYF.

The CDR3, as DNA: TGTGCCAGTAGTATGGGACTAGCGGGAGCAGGGGACTCGAGCGAGCTGTTTTTT. This codes for CASSMGLAGAGDSSELFF. This chain joins TRBV19 and TRBJ2-2, with TRBD2 matching 14 bases. The J segment lost 11 bases and the V segment lost 3 bases, leaving 14 bases of the junction unmatched. The CDR3 has 18 residues. Germline CDR1 is LNHDA and CDR2 is SQIVND (reference sequence).

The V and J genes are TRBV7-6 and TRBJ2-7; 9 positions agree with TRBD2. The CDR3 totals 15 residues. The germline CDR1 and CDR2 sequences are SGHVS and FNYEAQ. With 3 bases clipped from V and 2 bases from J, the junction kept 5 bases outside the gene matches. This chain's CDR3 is CASSLRGGPAYEQYF. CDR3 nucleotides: TGTGCCAGCAGCTTGCGGGGGGGACCCGCCTACGAGCAGTACTTC.

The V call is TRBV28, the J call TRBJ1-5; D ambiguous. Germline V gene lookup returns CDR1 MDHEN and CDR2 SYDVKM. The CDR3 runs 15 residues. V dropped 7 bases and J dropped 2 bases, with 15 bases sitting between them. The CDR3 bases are TGTGCCAGCAATTTCGGTGGTGGTGGCAATCAGCCCCAGCATTTT. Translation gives CASNFGGGGNQPQHF.

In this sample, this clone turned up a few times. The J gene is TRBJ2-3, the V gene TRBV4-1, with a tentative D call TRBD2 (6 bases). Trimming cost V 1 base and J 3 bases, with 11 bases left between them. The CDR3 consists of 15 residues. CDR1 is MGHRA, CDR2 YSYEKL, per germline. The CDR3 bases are TGCGCCAGCAGCCAAGTCTCGCGGGAAACAGATACGCAGTATTTT. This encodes CASSQVSRETDTQYF.

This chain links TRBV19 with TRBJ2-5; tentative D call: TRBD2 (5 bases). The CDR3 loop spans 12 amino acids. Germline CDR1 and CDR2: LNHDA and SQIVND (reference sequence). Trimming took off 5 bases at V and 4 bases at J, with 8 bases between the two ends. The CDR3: CASSPAGETQYF. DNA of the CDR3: TGTGCCAGTAGTCCCGCGGGAGAGACCCAGTACTTC.

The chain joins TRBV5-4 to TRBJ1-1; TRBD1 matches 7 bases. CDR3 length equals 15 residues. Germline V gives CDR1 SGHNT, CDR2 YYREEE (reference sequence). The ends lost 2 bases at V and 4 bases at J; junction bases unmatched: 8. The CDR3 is CASSLPQGDLTEAFF. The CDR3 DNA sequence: TGTGCCAGCAGCTTACCGCAGGGGGACCTCACTGAAGCTTTCTTT.

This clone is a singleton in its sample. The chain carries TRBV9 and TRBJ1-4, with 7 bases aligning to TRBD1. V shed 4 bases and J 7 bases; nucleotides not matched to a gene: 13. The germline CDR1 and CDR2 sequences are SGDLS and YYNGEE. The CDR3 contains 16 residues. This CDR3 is CASSPRQGRLGEKLFF. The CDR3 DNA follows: TGTGCCAGCAGCCCCCGACAGGGTAGACTGGGTGAAAAACTGTTTTTT.

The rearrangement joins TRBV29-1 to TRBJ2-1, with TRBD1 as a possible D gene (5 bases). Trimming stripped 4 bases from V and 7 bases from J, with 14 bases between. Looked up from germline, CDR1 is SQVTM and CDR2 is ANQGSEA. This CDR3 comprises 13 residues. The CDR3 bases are TGCAGCGTTGGGGGCAGTTCTGGGAATGAGCAGTTCTTC. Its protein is CSVGGSSGNEQFF.